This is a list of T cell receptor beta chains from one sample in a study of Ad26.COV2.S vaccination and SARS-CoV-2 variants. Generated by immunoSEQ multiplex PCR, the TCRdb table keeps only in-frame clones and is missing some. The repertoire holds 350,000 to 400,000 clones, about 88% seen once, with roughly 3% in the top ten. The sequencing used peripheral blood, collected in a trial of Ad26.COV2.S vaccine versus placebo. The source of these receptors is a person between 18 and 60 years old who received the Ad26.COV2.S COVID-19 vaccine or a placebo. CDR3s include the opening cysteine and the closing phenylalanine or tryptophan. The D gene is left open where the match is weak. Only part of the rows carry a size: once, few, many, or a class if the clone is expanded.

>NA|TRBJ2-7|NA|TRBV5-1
CASSLVGSSSYEQYF
TGCGCCAGCAGCTTGGTTGGGTCGAGCTCCTACGAGCAGTACTTC
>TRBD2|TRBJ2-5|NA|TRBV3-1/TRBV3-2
CASSHFSGTSGETQYF
TGTGCCAGCAGCCATTTCTCCGGGACTAGCGGAGAGACCCAGTACTTC
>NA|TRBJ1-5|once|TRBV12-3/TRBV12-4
CASRGEGPQHF
TGTGCCAGCAGGGGGGAGGGGCCCCAGCATTTT
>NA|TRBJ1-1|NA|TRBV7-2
CASSLGGGMNTEAFF
TGTGCCAGCAGCTTAGGTGGGGGAATGAACACTGAAGCTTTCTTT
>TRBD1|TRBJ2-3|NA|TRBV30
CAWNNRGTQYF
TGTGCCTGGAATAACAGGGGGACGCAGTATTTT
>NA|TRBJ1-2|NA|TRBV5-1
CASHSGAPLTMYGYTF
TGCGCCAGCCACTCGGGGGCCCCACTAACTATGTATGGCTACACCTTC
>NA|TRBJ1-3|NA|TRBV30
CAWTPGGLGNTIYF
TGTGCCTGGACTCCTGGAGGGCTCGGAAACACCATATATTTT
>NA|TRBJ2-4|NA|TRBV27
CASSRKYGPAAKNIQYF
TGTGCCAGCAGTCGAAAGTATGGTCCTGCGGCCAAAAACATTCAGTACTTC
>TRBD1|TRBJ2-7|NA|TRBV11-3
CASSSIRDRQGEQYF
TGTGCCAGCAGCTCGATTCGGGACAGGCAGGGCGAGCAGTACTTC
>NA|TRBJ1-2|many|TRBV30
CAWSPLPEQGRTTF
TGTGCCTGGAGTCCTTTGCCCGAGCAGGGACGAACCACCTTC
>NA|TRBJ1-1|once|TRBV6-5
CASSPPTVVNTEAFF
TGTGCCAGCAGTCCCCCCACGGTGGTGAACACTGAAGCTTTCTTT
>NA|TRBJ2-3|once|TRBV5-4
CASSLEGVADTQYF
TGTGCCAGCAGCTTGGAAGGGGTGGCAGATACGCAGTATTTT
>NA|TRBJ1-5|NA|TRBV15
CATSRAGWVQPQHF
TGTGCCACCAGCAGAGCGGGGTGGGTTCAGCCCCAGCATTTT
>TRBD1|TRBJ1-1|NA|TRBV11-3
CASSLAQGDTEAFF
TGTGCCAGCAGCTTAGCCCAGGGGGACACTGAAGCTTTCTTT
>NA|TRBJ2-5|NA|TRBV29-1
CSVGRQDQETQYF
TGCAGCGTCGGGCGTCAGGACCAAGAGACCCAGTACTTC
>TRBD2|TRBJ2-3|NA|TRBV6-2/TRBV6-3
CASSYWASGDVTDTQYF
TGTGCCAGCAGTTACTGGGCTAGCGGGGATGTGACAGATACGCAGTATTTT
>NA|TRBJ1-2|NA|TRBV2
CASSGLTDGYGYTF
TGTGCCAGCAGTGGTCTGACTGATGGATATGGCTACACCTTC
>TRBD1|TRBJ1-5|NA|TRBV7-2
CASSTPGQGAQNQPQHF
TGTGCCAGCAGCACTCCGGGACAGGGGGCACAAAATCAGCCCCAGCATTTT
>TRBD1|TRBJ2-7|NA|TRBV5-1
CASSSTGTPYEQYF
TGCGCCAGCAGCTCGACAGGGACCCCCTACGAGCAGTACTTC
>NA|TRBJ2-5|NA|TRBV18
CASSLGTEGETQYF
TGTGCCAGCTCACTCGGCACAGAGGGAGAGACCCAGTACTTC
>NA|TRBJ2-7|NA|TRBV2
CASSPTRSSYEQYF
TGTGCCAGCAGCCCCACAAGAAGCTCCTACGAGCAGTACTTC
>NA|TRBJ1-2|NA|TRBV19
CASSIFQGGYGYTF
TGTGCCAGTAGTATCTTTCAGGGTGGATATGGCTACACCTTC
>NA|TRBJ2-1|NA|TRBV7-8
CASSLEGGLLSEQFF
TGTGCCAGCAGCTTAGAGGGGGGCCTGCTTAGTGAGCAGTTCTTC
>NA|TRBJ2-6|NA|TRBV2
CASSEEGRGANVLTF
TGTGCCAGCAGTGAAGAAGGCCGGGGGGCCAACGTCCTGACTTTC
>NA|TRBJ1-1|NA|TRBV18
CASSSQARNTEAFF
TGTGCCAGCTCAAGCCAGGCGAGGAACACTGAAGCTTTCTTT
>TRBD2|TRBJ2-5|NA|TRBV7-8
CASSLMLAGAEGQETQYF
TGTGCCAGCAGCTTAATGCTAGCGGGGGCGGAGGGCCAAGAGACCCAGTACTTC
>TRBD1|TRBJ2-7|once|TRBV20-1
CSAGQLYEQYF
TGCAGTGCGGGACAGCTCTACGAGCAGTACTTC
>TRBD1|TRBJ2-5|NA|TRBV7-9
CASRVTGVGETQYF
TGTGCCAGCAGAGTGACAGGGGTTGGGGAGACCCAGTACTTC
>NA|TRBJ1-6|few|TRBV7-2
CASSPHSASVDSPLHF
TGTGCCAGCAGCCCCCATTCCGCTTCCGTGGATTCACCCCTCCACTTT
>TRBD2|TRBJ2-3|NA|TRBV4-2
CASSQETSGGTIGSADTQYF
TGTGCCAGCAGCCAAGAGACTAGCGGGGGGACCATCGGGAGCGCAGATACGCAGTATTTT
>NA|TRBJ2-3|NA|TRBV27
CASTFLGRDSDTQYF
TGTGCCAGCACGTTCTTGGGCAGGGACTCAGATACGCAGTATTTT
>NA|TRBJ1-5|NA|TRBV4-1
CASSQGTARTLNQPQHF
TGCGCCAGCAGCCAAGGGACAGCCAGGACACTGAATCAGCCCCAGCATTTT
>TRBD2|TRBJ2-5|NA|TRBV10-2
CASSESGLAGYQETQYF
TGCGCCAGCAGTGAGTCGGGACTAGCGGGTTATCAAGAGACCCAGTACTTC
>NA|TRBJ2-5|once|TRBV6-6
CASSYRGGFQETQYF
TGTGCCAGCAGTTACAGGGGGGGGTTCCAAGAGACCCAGTACTTC
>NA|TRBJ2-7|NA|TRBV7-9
CASSTSYEQYF
TGTGCCAGCAGCACGTCCTACGAGCAGTACTTC
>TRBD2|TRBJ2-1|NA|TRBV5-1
CASSQNSGGAGNEQFF
TGCGCCAGCAGCCAGAACAGCGGGGGGGCCGGAAATGAGCAGTTCTTC
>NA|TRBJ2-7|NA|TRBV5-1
CASQAEESTYEQYF
TGCGCCAGCCAGGCCGAGGAATCCACCTACGAGCAGTACTTC
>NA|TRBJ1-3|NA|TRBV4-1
CASSQSFPHSGNTIYF
TGCGCCAGCAGCCAAAGCTTCCCCCACTCTGGAAACACCATATATTTT
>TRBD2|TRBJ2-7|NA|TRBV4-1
CASSQGVLAGGSNSYEQYF
TGCGCCAGCAGCCAAGGGGTGCTAGCGGGGGGTTCAAACTCCTACGAGCAGTACTTC
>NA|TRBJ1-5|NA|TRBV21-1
CASSKIRKPLSNQPQHF
TGTGCCAGCAGCAAAATAAGAAAGCCATTGAGCAATCAGCCCCAGCATTTT
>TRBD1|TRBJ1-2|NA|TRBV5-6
CASSLWPGGYGYTF
TGTGCCAGCAGCTTGTGGCCAGGGGGCTATGGCTACACCTTC
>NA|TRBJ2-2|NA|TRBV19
CATDLGTGELFF
TGTGCCACGGATTTAGGAACCGGGGAGCTGTTTTTT
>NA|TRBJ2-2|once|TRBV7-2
CASSLGLSGAGTGELFF
TGTGCCAGCAGCTTAGGTTTATCGGGGGCCGGCACCGGGGAGCTGTTTTTT
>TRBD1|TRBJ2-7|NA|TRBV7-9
CASSARQGRYEQYF
TGTGCCAGCAGCGCCCGACAGGGGCGGTACGAGCAGTACTTC
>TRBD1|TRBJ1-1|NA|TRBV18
CASSQGVWNTEAFF
TGTGCCAGCTCCCAGGGGGTTTGGAACACTGAAGCTTTCTTT
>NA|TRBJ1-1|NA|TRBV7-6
CASSSGLGTEAFF
TGTGCCAGCAGCTCCGGGCTAGGGACTGAAGCTTTCTTT
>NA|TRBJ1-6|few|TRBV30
CAWSVRDNNSPLHF
TGTGCCTGGAGTGTACGGGACAATAATTCACCCCTCCACTTT
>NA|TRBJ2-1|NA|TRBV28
CASISAGRGMNEQFF
TGTGCCAGCATATCAGCCGGCCGTGGGATGAATGAGCAGTTCTTC